A single sample gave rise to the 8 T cell receptor beta chains below, sequenced in a study of blood T cell repertoires in COVID-19. Profiled with immunoSEQ multiplex PCR; TCRdb holds only in-frame clones, not every one. Here the sample spans roughly 100,000 clones, roughly 76% being singletons. The specimen was peripheral blood. The source is a woman in her 70s with acute or convalescent COVID-19.

The chain is built from TRBV27 and TRBJ2-3; 7 positions match TRBD2. Losses at the gene ends were 2 bases for V and 1 base for J; bases not matched to a gene: 6. The germline V gene encodes CDR1 MNHEY and CDR2 SMNVEV (reference sequence). There are 16 residues in the CDR3. CDR3 nucleotide sequence: TGTGCCAGCAGTTTAAGGGTGGGGGGGGGCACAGATACGCAGTATTTT. It is translated as CASSLRVGGGTDTQYF.

The chain couples TRBV25-1 to TRBJ2-1; D perhaps matches TRBD2 (5 bases). The CDR3 has 13 residues. V was pared by 6 bases and J by 4 bases, with 10 bases between. CDR1 is MGHDK and CDR2 is SYGVNS in the germline V gene. In DNA form, the CDR3 reads TGTGCCAGCAGCTGGACTTTGTACAATGAGCAGTTCTTC. Its translation is CASSWTLYNEQFF.

The table lists this clone with a count of one. CDR3 loop: CASSYSSGISYEQYF. Written as DNA, the CDR3 is TGTGCCAGCAGTTACTCGTCAGGGATAAGTTACGAGCAGTACTTC. The chain links TRBV6-2 or TRBV6-3 to TRBJ2-7; perhaps TRBD1 as D (5 bases). Trimming shortened V by 0 bases and J by 4 bases, and 13 bases separated the two germline ends. This CDR3 is built from 15 residues. Germline values: CDR1 MNHEY, CDR2 SVGEGT.

This chain uses TRBV5-1 with TRBJ1-2, with D unclear. Germline CDR1 is SGHRS and CDR2 is YFSETQ. V was cut by 0 bases and J by 4 bases, with 4 bases left in between. This CDR3 is 12 amino acids long. The chain's CDR3 is CASSLDSYGYTF. The CDR3 DNA sequence: TGCGCCAGCAGCTTGGACAGCTATGGCTACACCTTC.

This chain uses TRBV14 with TRBJ2-3, with TRBD2 matching over 9 bases. The length of the CDR3 is 14 residues. Losses at the gene ends were 4 bases for V and 4 bases for J; bases not matched to a gene: 3. Germline CDR1 is SGHDN and CDR2 is FVKESK. The CDR3 here is CASSPGGGADTQYF. As DNA, the CDR3 is TGTGCCAGCAGCCCCGGCGGGGGGGCAGATACGCAGTATTTT.

The V gene is TRBV7-9, the J gene TRBJ1-3; the D gene is possibly TRBD1 (6 bases). The germline gives CDR1 SEHNR, CDR2 FQNEAQ (reference sequence). The V end was cut by 2 bases, the J end by 3 bases, with 11 bases between. The CDR3 totals 15 residues. CDR3 sequence reads: CASSLSGGYGNTIYF. In nucleotides, the CDR3 is TGTGCCAGCAGCTTATCGGGGGGCTATGGAAACACCATATATTTT.

This chain joins TRBV6-1 and TRBJ1-1; D is unresolved. Deletions cut 0 bases from V and 1 base from J, with 12 bases between. The CDR3 runs to 16 residues. In germline, CDR1 is MNHNS, CDR2 SASEGT. The CDR3, as DNA: TGTGCCAGCAGTGAAGCTCTCAGGAATAGGAACACTGAAGCTTTCTTT. As protein: CASSEALRNRNTEAFF.

This clone showed up just once. The chain joins TRBV3-1 (or the pseudogene TRBV3-2) to TRBJ1-1; TRBD1 is a possible D gene (5 bases). The CDR3 has 14 residues. V was cut by 0 bases and J by 8 bases, with 13 bases left in between. Germline V lookup: CDR1 LGHDT, CDR2 YNNKEL (reference sequence). CDR3 nucleotides: TGTGCCAGCAGCCAAGATGGGGGGAGGACAGAAGCTTTCTTT. The encoded protein is CASSQDGGRTEAFF.